The 16 T cell receptor beta chains listed next were all sequenced from one sample in a study of OX40 agonist ivuxolimab in advanced cancers. Sequenced by immunoSEQ multiplex PCR; TCRdb stores in-frame clones only, minus some. The sample includes tens of thousands of clones, about 81% of them seen just once. Sequenced here: CD4+ or CD8+ T cells sorted from blood, sampled in a trial of the OX40 agonist ivuxolimab. The receptors were gathered from an adult with an advanced solid tumor such as melanoma, head and neck, liver or kidney cancer.

The J gene is TRBJ1-1, the V gene TRBV6-5; TRBD1 might be the D (5 bases). Between the trimmed V and J ends, which lost 5 bases and 9 bases, there was a span of 16 bases. CDR3 length: 13 amino acids. Germline-derived CDR1 and CDR2 are MNHEY and SVGAGI. CDR3 amino acids: CASSTYDSPKAFF. CDR3 DNA: TGTGCCAGCAGTACATATGACAGCCCTAAAGCTTTCTTT.

This clone has only a few counts. V usage is TRBV27 and J usage is TRBJ1-5; D is perhaps TRBD1 (5 bases). This CDR3 region has 16 residues. The V gene's germline CDR1 is MNHEY and CDR2 SMNVEV (reference sequence). V lost 5 bases and J lost 1, with 15 bases in between. CDR3 nucleotides: TGTGCCAGCAGTGAACTCGGGGCCTCCAGCAATCAGCCCCAGCATTTT. This translates into CASSELGASSNQPQHF.

The V and J genes are TRBV19 and TRBJ1-1; 7 positions match TRBD1. From germline, CDR1 is LNHDA and CDR2 SQIVND (reference sequence). After removal of 9 bases from V and 3 bases from J, the junction contained 10 bases not matched to a gene. The CDR3 length is 14 residues. This chain's CDR3 is CASLKRTGDTEAFF. DNA for the CDR3: TGTGCCAGCCTGAAGCGGACAGGTGACACTGAAGCTTTCTTT.

In its sample, this clone was seen once. The chain carries TRBV7-9 and TRBJ2-1; D may match TRBD1 or TRBD2 (5 bases each). V gave up 7 bases and J gave up 0 bases, with 13 bases separating them. Germline lookup yields CDR1 SEHNR and CDR2 FQNEAQ (reference sequence). The CDR3 is 15 residues long. The CDR3 loop is CASTPRGSSYNEQFF. CDR3 DNA: TGTGCCAGCACCCCGAGGGGTAGCTCCTACAATGAGCAGTTCTTC.

This clone was observed a single time. The V call is TRBV10-1, the J call TRBJ1-5, with D maybe TRBD1 (6 bases). CDR3 length: 15 residues. V lost 3 bases to trimming and J lost 0 bases, with 9 bases between them. Germline V gene lookup returns CDR1 WNHNN and CDR2 SYGVQD (reference sequence). CDR3 DNA: TGCGCCAGCAGTGACAGGGGCCTTAGCAATCAGCCCCAGCATTTT. Amino acids: CASSDRGLSNQPQHF.

This chain connects TRBV9 to TRBJ1-2; D is possibly TRBD1 (6 bases). CDR1 and CDR2 (germline): SGDLS, YYNGEE. Trimming took off 4 bases at V and 4 bases at J, with 14 bases between the two ends. The CDR3 runs 14 residues. The CDR3 DNA reads TGTGCCAGCAGCCCAGAGACAGGACCCTATGGCTACACCTTC. This encodes CASSPETGPYGYTF.

The table lists this clone with a count of one. The V call is TRBV11-2, the J call TRBJ1-2; 10 bases agree with TRBD1. Germline assignment: CDR1 SGHAT and CDR2 FQNNGV. The CDR3 covers 15 residues. The V gene end was trimmed by 5 bases and the J gene end by 2 bases; junction bases not matched to a gene: 5. The CDR3 sequence is CASSLLGQGNYGYTF. In DNA, the CDR3 is TGTGCCAGCAGCCTACTGGGACAGGGGAACTATGGCTACACCTTC.

This sequence joins TRBV4-3 and TRBJ1-1, with unresolved D. The V and J ends lost 0 bases and 2 bases respectively, with 10 bases between them. CDR3 length: 15 residues. The germline gives CDR1 LGHNA, CDR2 YSLEER. CDR3 loop: CASSQDRWRNTEAFF. CDR3 nucleotide sequence: TGCGCCAGCAGCCAAGATAGATGGAGAAACACTGAAGCTTTCTTT.

The V call is TRBV30, the J call TRBJ1-5; possible D gene TRBD1, 5 bases. Deletions cut 2 bases from V and 0 bases from J, with 14 bases between. This CDR3 is built from 16 residues. The germline V gene encodes CDR1 GTSNPN and CDR2 SVGIG (reference sequence). DNA of the CDR3: TGTGCCTGGAGTATAAGGGGTGGAGGTAGCAATCAGCCCCAGCATTTT. It is translated as CAWSIRGGGSNQPQHF. The full variable domain, completed using reference TRBV30 and TRBJ1-5, is SQTIHQWPATLVQPVGSPLSLECTVEGTSNPNLYWYRQAAGRGLQLLFYSVGIGQISSEVPQNLSASRPQDRQFILSSKKLLLSDSGFYLCAWSIRGGGSNQPQHFGDGTRLSIL.

On this clone: One end of the junction does not line up with germline, which may come from a read error. The chain has TRBV27 and TRBJ2-4; 8 bases are a match to TRBD1. This CDR3 region has 9 residues. Germline V gene lookup returns CDR1 MNHEY and CDR2 SMNVEV (reference sequence). CDR3 in amino acids: CARLGQVNF. The CDR3, as DNA: TGTGCCAGACTGGGACAGGTCAACTTC.

The table lists this clone with many counts. This chain joins TRBV27 and TRBJ1-2, with 8 bases fitting TRBD1. The V and J ends lost 6 bases and 8 bases, in that order; junction bases with no gene match: 8. The CDR3 sequence is 13 residues long. In germline, CDR1 is MNHEY, CDR2 SMNVEV (reference sequence). CDR3 amino acids: CASSPDRGIGYTF. CDR3 in DNA: TGTGCCAGCAGCCCCGACAGGGGAATAGGCTACACCTTC.

The chain recombines TRBV19 with TRBJ1-2; 7 nucleotides agree with TRBD1. The CDR3 totals 13 residues. Trimming at V came to 8 bases and at J to 1 base, leaving 4 bases not matched to a gene. CDR1 and CDR2 (germline): LNHDA, SQIVND (reference sequence). The CDR3 is CASGTAGNYGYTF. In nucleotides, the CDR3 is TGTGCCAGTGGGACAGCTGGTAACTATGGCTACACCTTC.

The chain couples TRBV7-2 to TRBJ1-6, with a weak D call TRBD1 (6 bases). CDR1 is SGHTA and CDR2 is FQGNSA in the germline V gene. V lost 0 bases to trimming and J lost 13 bases, with 7 bases between them. The CDR3 runs to 12 residues. The CDR3 DNA reads as TGTGCCAGCAGCTTAGCGAGGGGGCCCCTCCACTTT. Translation: CASSLARGPLHF. The complete variable domain, with remaining parts taken from reference TRBV7-2 and TRBJ1-6, reads GAGVSQSPSNKVTEKGKDVELRCDPISGHTALYWYRQSLGQGLEFLIYFQGNSAPDKSGLPSDRFSAERTGGSVSTLTIQRTQQEDSAVYLCASSLARGPLHFGNGTRLTVT.

This clone is labeled medium-sized. This sequence joins TRBV9 and TRBJ2-7; D may correspond to TRBD1 or TRBD2 (5 bases each). CDR1 is SGDLS and CDR2 is YYNGEE in the germline V gene. The V end was cut by 5 bases, the J end by 0 bases, with 15 bases between. The CDR3 runs to 15 residues. CDR3 region: CASSLAGSLSYEQYF. The CDR3 bases are TGTGCCAGCAGTCTAGCAGGGTCTCTCTCCTACGAGCAGTACTTC.

The chain employs TRBV7-9 and TRBJ2-7; 12 bases are a match to TRBD1. Per the germline V gene, CDR1 is SEHNR and CDR2 is FQNEAQ (reference sequence). V lost 3 bases and J lost 5; bases outside the gene matches: 8. There are 16 residues in the CDR3. The chain's CDR3 is CASSLVGQGAKNEQYF. The DNA of the CDR3 is TGTGCCAGCAGCTTGGTGGGACAGGGGGCGAAAAACGAGCAGTACTTC.

The gene calls are TRBV2 and TRBJ2-5; 7 bases align to TRBD1. Germline CDR1 reads SNHLY; CDR2 reads FYNNEI. This CDR3 is 14 amino acids long. V was clipped by 6 bases and J by 4 bases; unmatched bases: 8. The CDR3 sequence is CASSVRQGIETQYF. CDR3 sequence (DNA): TGTGCCAGCAGCGTAAGACAGGGAATAGAGACCCAGTACTTC.